Here is one TCR beta chain with its context. What it binds is not known. The table came from immunoSEQ multiplex PCR; TCRdb's copy has only in-frame clones and leaves some out. The sample lists roughly 640,000 clones, around 72% occurring once. Investigators divided CD4+ cells into CD45RA+ naive and CD45RA-negative memory subsets. The CDR3 is 16 residues long. Unmatched junction bases numbered 11, after V lost 5 bases and J lost 7 bases. CDR1 and CDR2 from the germline V gene are MGHRA and YSYEKL. The data originate from a study of shared clonotypes between healthy human individuals. General observations from the study: Relative to their counterparts shared across all four donors, non-shared clonotypes exhibited diminished generation probabilities. The represented genetic and exposure-history diversity was limited by the small number of donors. Only blood underwent sampling, and tissue repertoires likely differ.

This sequence originates from a woman in her 30s in good health. V and J are TRBV4-1 and TRBJ2-3, with 11 bases matching TRBD1. Sequenced: memory CD4+ T cells sorted from blood. Subset defined: CD45RA-negative fraction. CDR3 amino acids: CASSAVSGTGGHTQYF. The CDR3 DNA sequence: TGCGCCAGCAGCGCCGTCTCCGGGACAGGGGGTCATACGCAGTATTTT.